This T cell receptor beta chain comes out of a study of beta chain features in type 1 diabetes. Study context: All samples together contributed about 100,000,000 sorted cells for examination.

The study's findings and limits: Among all four CD4+ subsets, Type 1 diabetes patients had TCRB CDR3s that were moderately but significantly shorter. Researchers could not determine here whether HLA type influences TCRB rearrangement.

The sample holds a few counts of this clone. What it binds is unknown. The authors took one heparinised blood draw, averaging approximately 110 mL, from each donor. CD45RO/CCR7/CD25/CD127/CD95/CD27 separated CD4+ naive, central memory, regulatory and stem cell-like memory cells by sorting. The CDR3 consists of 15 residues. Germline loops: CDR1 SEHNR, CDR2 FQNEAQ (reference sequence). V lost 5 bases and J 0 bases, leaving 13 bases between the germline ends. Expressed TCRB transcripts got sequenced, as all isolated RNA was reverse transcribed. Produced via immunoSEQ multiplex PCR; TCRdb's table is partial and in-frame only. The repertoire holds about 260,000 clones, with about 23% as singletons.

Sequencing was performed on naive CD4+ T cells from blood. This TCR was recovered from a young woman with type 1 diabetes. This chain uses TRBV7-9 with TRBJ1-2; D not certain. This chain's CDR3 is CASSLPKTSNYGYTF. The DNA for the CDR3 is TGTGCCAGCAGCCTCCCGAAGACTTCTAACTATGGCTACACCTTC.